The clone carrying this T cell receptor beta chain was observed a few times. The sample belongs to a study of response to subunit inactivated influenza vaccine. Germline V gene sequence: CDR1 MDHEN, CDR2 SYDVKM. V lost 2 bases to trimming and J lost 3 bases, with 11 bases between them. The CDR3 contains 14 residues. TCRdb analysed the RT-PCR reads with MiXCR anew, one entry per CDR3 protein. The sample shows hundreds of thousands of distinct CDR3 sequences, 13% to 15% of them seen only once. The origin of this receptor is a man aged 45-65 years who received an inactivated influenza vaccine. The sample was PBMCs from blood, taken less than 15 days before vaccination. This sequence joins TRBV28 and TRBJ2-7; D possibly matches TRBD1 or TRBD2 (5 bases each). DNA for the CDR3: TGTGCCAGCAGTTTAGGGGCTAGCTTCTACGAGCAGTACTTC. Translation: CASSLGASFYEQYF.